Detailed here is one TCR beta chain. This entry is derived from a study of blood T cell repertoires in COVID-19. Study in general: There were acute and convalescent COVID-19 samples, and they came from the United States, Italy and Spain. Nucleic acid was either cDNA or gDNA, and it came from T cells, B-cell-depleted T cells, or PBMCs.

The trim removed 1 base at V and 2 bases at J, leaving 2 bases unmatched. The CDR3 contains 15 residues. Germline V gene lookup returns CDR1 WSHSY and CDR2 SAAADI. Per the original data handling: The assay estimated nucleated cells by amplifying reference gene primers. Data came from immunoSEQ multiplex PCR; TCRdb stores just in-frame clones and leaves some out. V and J calls and clone size come straight from that table; D and trimming were deduced from the DNA. The table lists approximately 160,000 clones, more than 60% of them singletons. The rearrangement links TRBV10-2 to TRBJ1-1, with TRBD1 matching 9 bases. The sample consisted of peripheral blood. This sequence was found in a man between 65 and 85 years old with acute or convalescent COVID-19. The CDR3 sequence: CASSEWGQGNTEAFF. CDR3 bases: TGCGCCAGCAGTGAGTGGGGACAGGGTAACACTGAAGCTTTCTTT.